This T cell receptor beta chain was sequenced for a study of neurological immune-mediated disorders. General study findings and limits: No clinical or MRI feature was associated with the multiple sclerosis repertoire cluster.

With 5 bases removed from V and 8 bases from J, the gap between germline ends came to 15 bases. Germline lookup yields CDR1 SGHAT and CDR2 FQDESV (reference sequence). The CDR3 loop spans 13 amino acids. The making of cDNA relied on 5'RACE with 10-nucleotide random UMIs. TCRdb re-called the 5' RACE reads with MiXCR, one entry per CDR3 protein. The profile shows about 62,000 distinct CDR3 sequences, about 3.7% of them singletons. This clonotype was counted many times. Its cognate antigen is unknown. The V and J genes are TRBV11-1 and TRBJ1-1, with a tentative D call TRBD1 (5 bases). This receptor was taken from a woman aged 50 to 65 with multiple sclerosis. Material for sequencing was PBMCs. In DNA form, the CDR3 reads TGTGCCAGCAGCACGGGGACGGCCACAGAAGCTTTCTTT. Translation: CASSTGTATEAFF.